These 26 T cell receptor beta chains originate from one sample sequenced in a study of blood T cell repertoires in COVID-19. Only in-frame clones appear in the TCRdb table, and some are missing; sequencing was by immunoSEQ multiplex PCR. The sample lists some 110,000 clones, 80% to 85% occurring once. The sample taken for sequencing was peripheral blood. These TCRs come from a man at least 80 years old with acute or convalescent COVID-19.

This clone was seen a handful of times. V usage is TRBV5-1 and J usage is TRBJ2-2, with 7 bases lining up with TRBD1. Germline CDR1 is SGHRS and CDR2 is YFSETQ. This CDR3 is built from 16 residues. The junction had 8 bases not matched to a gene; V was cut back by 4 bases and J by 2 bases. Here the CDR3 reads CASSPWTGANTGELFF. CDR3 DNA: TGCGCCAGCAGCCCATGGACAGGTGCTAACACCGGGGAGCTGTTTTTT.

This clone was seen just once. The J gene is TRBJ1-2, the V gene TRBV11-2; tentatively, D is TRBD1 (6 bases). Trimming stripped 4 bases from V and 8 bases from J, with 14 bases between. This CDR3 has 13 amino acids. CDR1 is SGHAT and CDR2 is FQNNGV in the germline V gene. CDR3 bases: TGTGCCAGCAGCTCGGACAGTTGGGGCGGCTACACCTTC. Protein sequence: CASSSDSWGGYTF.

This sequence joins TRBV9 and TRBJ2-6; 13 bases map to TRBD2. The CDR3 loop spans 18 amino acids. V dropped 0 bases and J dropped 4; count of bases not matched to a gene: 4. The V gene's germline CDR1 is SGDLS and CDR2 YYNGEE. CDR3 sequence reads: CASSVGTSGSFGANVLTF. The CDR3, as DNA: TGTGCCAGCAGCGTAGGGACTAGCGGGAGTTTCGGGGCCAACGTCCTGACTTTC.

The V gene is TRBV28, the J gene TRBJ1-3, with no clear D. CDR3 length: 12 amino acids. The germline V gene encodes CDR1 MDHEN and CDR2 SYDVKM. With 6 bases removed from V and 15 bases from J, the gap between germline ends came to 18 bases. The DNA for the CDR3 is TGTGCCAGCAGCTCCCTCCCGGACTCACGATATTTT. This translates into CASSSLPDSRYF. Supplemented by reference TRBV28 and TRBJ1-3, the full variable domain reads DVKVTQSSRYLVKRTGEKVFLECVQDMDHENMFWYRQDPGLGLRLIYFSYDVKMKEKGDIPEGYSVSREKKERFSLILESASTNQTSMYLCASSSLPDSRYFGEGSWLTVV.

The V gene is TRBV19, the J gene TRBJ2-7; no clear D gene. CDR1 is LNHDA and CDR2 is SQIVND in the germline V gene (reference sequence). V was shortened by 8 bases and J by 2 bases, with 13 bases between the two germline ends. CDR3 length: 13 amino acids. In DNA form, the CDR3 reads TGTGCCAGTTCGAGGTCTGAAGCCTACGAGCAGTACTTC. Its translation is CASSRSEAYEQYF.

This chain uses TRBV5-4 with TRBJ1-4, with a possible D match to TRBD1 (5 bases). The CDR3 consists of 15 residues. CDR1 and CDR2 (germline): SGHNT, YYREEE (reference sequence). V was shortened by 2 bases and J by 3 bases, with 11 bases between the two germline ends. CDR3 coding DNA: TGTGCCAGCAGCTTTGGGGGGAGCCCTAATGAAAAACTGTTTTTT. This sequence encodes CASSFGGSPNEKLFF.

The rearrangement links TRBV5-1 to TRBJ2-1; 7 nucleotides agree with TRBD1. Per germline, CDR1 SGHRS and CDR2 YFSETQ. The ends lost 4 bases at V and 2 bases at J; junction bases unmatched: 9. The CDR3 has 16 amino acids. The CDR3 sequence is CASSLSTGFAYNEQFF. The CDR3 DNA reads TGCGCCAGCAGCCTTTCGACAGGGTTTGCCTACAATGAGCAGTTCTTC.

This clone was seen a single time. CDR3 region: CASSLKETANTEAFF. The CDR3 bases are TGTGCCAGCAGCTTGAAAGAGACAGCGAACACTGAAGCTTTCTTT. The chain links TRBV5-4 to TRBJ1-1, with D possibly matching TRBD1 (5 bases). Germline-derived CDR1 and CDR2 are SGHNT and YYREEE (reference sequence). Trimming pared 1 base from V and 1 base from J, leaving 11 bases between. The CDR3 contains 15 residues.

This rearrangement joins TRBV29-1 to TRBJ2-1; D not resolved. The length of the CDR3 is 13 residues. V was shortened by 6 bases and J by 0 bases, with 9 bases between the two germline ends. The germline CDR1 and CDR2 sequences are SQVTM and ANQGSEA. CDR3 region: CSVLLRSYNEQFF. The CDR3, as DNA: TGCAGCGTCCTCCTCCGCTCCTACAATGAGCAGTTCTTC.

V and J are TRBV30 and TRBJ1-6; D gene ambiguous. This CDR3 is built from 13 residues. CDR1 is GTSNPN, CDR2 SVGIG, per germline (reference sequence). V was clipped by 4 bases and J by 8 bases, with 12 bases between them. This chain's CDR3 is CAWNSQLYSPLHF. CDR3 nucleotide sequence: TGTGCCTGGAACTCACAGCTTTATTCACCCCTCCACTTT.

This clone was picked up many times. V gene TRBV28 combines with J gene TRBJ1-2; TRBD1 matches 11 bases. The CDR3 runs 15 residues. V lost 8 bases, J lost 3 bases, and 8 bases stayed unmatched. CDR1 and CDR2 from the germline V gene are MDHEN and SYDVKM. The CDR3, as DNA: TGTGCCAGCGAGGACAGGGGGCCTCGGGACTATGGCTACACCTTC. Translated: CASEDRGPRDYGYTF.

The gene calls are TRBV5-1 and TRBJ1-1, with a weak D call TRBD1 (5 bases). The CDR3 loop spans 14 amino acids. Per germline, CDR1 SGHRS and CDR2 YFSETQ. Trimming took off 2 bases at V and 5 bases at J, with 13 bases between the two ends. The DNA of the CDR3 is TGCGCCAGCAGCTTTGAGACGAGGACAACTGAAGCTTTCTTT. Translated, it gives CASSFETRTTEAFF.

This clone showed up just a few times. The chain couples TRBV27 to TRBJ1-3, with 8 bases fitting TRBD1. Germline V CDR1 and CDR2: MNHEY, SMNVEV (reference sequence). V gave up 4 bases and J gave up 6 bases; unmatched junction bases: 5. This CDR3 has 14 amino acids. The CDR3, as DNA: TGTGCCAGCAGTTCCAGGGGGCGAACAAACACCATATATTTT. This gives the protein CASSSRGRTNTIYF.

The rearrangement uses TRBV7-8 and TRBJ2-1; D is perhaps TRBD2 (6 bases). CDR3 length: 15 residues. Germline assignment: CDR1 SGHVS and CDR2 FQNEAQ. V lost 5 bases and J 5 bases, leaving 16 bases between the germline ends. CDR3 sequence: CASSTRLARDNEQFF. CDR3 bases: TGTGCCAGCAGCACCCGGCTAGCGCGAGACAATGAGCAGTTCTTC.

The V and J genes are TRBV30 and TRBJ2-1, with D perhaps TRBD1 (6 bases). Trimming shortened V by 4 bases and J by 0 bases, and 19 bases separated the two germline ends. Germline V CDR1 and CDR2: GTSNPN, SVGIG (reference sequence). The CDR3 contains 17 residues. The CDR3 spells CAWTRDRTLSSYNEQFF. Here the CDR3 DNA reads TGTGCCTGGACCCGAGACAGGACTTTGAGCTCCTACAATGAGCAGTTCTTC.

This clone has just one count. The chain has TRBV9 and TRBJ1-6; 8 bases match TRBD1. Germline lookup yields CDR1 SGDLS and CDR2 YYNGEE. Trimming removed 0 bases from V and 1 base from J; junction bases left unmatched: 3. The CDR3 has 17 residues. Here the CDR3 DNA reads TGTGCCAGCAGCGTAGGGACAGGGAAGTCCTATAATTCACCCCTCCACTTT. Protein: CASSVGTGKSYNSPLHF.

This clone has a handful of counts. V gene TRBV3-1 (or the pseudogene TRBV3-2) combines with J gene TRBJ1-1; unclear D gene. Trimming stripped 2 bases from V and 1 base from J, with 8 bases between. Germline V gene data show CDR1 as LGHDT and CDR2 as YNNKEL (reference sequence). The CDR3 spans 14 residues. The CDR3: CASSQLTRNTEAFF. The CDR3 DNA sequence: TGTGCCAGCAGCCAATTAACAAGGAACACTGAAGCTTTCTTT.

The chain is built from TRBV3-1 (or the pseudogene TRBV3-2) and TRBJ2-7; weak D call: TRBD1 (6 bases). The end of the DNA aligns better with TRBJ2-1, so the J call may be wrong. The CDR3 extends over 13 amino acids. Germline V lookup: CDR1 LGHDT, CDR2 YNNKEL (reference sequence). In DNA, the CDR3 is TGTGCCAGCAGCCGCGAAGGGGGAGATGAGCAGTTCTTC. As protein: CASSREGGDEQFF.

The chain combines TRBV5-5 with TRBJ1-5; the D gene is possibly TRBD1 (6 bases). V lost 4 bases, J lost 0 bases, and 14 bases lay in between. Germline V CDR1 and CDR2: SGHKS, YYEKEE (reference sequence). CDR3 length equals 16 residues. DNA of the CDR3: TGTGCCAGCAGCCGGGCCGGGACACCTAGCAATCAGCCCCAGCATTTT. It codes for CASSRAGTPSNQPQHF.

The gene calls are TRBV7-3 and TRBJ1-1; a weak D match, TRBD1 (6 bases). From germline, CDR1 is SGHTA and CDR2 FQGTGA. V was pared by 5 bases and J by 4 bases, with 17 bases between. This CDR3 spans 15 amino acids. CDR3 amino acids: CASSPRGGGITEAFF. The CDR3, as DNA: TGTGCCAGCAGCCCCAGAGGGGGAGGGATCACTGAAGCTTTCTTT.

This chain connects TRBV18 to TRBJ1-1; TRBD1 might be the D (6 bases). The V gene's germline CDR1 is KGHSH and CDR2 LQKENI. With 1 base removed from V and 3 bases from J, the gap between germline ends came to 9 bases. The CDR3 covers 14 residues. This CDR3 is CASSPRQDHTEAFF. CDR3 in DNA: TGTGCCAGCTCACCACGACAGGATCACACTGAAGCTTTCTTT.

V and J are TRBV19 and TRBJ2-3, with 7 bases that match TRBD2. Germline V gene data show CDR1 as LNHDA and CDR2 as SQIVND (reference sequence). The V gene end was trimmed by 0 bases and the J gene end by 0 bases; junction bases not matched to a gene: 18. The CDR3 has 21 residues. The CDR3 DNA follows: TGTGCCAGTAGTATAGAAAATCCAAAGGGACTACTCAAGTTAAGCACAGATACGCAGTATTTT. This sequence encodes CASSIENPKGLLKLSTDTQYF.

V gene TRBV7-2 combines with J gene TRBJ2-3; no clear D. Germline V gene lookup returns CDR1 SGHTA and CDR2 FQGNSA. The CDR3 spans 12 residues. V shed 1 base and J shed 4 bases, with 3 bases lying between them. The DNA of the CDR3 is TGTGCCAGCAGCTTAGGGCCAGATACGCAGTATTTT. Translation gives CASSLGPDTQYF.

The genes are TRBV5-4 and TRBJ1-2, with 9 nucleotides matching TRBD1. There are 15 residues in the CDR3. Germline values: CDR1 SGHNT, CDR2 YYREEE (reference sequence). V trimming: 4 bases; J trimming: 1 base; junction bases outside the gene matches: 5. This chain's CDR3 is CASSLGQGHNYGYTF. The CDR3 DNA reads TGTGCCAGCAGCCTAGGACAGGGGCATAACTATGGCTACACCTTC.

The DNA for the CDR3 is TGCAGCGTTGACCACACCGAGGCTTTGCCAGATACGCAGTATTTT. Its translation: CSVDHTEALPDTQYF. The genes are TRBV29-1 and TRBJ2-3; D is ambiguous. Germline assignment: CDR1 SQVTM and CDR2 ANQGSEA. Trimming cost V 3 bases and J 4 bases, with 17 bases left between them. The CDR3 sequence is 15 residues long.

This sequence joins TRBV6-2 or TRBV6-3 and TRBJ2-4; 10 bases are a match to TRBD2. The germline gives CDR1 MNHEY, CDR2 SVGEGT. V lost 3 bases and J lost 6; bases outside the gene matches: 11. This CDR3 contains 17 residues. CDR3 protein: CASSYKLASGSRNIQYF. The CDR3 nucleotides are TGTGCCAGCAGTTATAAGCTCGCTAGCGGGAGTAGAAACATTCAGTACTTC.